A single sample is the source of the 5 T cell receptor beta chains below, sequenced in a study of T cell responses to AZD1222 COVID-19 vaccine. The assay was immunoSEQ multiplex PCR, and TCRdb's table has in-frame clones only and misses some. This sample has about 75,000 clones, with roughly 91% found just once. The source material was peripheral blood, sampled 28 days after the second AZD1222 dose. These receptors were taken from an adult who received the AZD1222 COVID-19 vaccine.

J is TRBJ2-2 and V is TRBV14, with 12 nucleotides matching TRBD1. The V gene's germline CDR1 is SGHDN and CDR2 FVKESK. The CDR3 is made up of 16 amino acids. J gave up 7 bases and V 4 bases, and 7 bases lay outside the gene matches. For the CDR3, the DNA is TGTGCCAGCAGCCCCCCCGGGACAGGGGGCTTCGGGGAGCTGTTTTTT. Amino acids: CASSPPGTGGFGELFF.

The chain uses TRBV4-1 and TRBJ1-2, with D perhaps TRBD1 (5 bases). V lost 8 bases to trimming and J lost 4 bases, with 14 bases between them. The CDR3 contains 13 residues. Germline V lookup: CDR1 MGHRA, CDR2 YSYEKL. The CDR3 bases are TGCGCCAGCCGTGGGCAGGGACCCTATGGCTACACCTTC. Protein product: CASRGQGPYGYTF.

As DNA, the CDR3 is TGTGCCAGCAGCGCGGACCTGGGAGGCTACACCTTC. Translated: CASSADLGGYTF. This chain links TRBV7-2 with TRBJ1-2; D is unresolved. The CDR3 consists of 12 residues. Trimming took off 5 bases at V and 8 bases at J, with 12 bases between the two ends. Germline V gene data show CDR1 as SGHTA and CDR2 as FQGNSA. Full variable domain (rest looked up from reference TRBV7-2 and TRBJ1-2): GAGVSQSPSNKVTEKGKDVELRCDPISGHTALYWYRQSLGQGLEFLIYFQGNSAPDKSGLPSDRFSAERTGGSVSTLTIQRTQQEDSAVYLCASSADLGGYTFGSGTRLTVV.

The genes are TRBV2 and TRBJ2-7, with 9 bases lining up with TRBD1. V shed 3 bases and J 2 bases; nucleotides not matched to a gene: 5. CDR1 and CDR2 from the germline V gene are SNHLY and FYNNEI. The CDR3 totals 15 residues. The CDR3 reads CASSDPGQGTYEQYF. The CDR3 DNA is TGTGCCAGCAGTGACCCGGGACAGGGAACCTACGAGCAGTACTTC.

The rearrangement joins TRBV12-3 or TRBV12-4 to TRBJ1-1; possibly TRBD1 for D (5 bases). This CDR3 comprises 13 residues. The ends were cut back, 6 bases at V and 11 bases at J, with 19 bases in the middle. The CDR3 nucleotides read TGTGCCAGCAGCTTGGGCTACAGGTACGCGGCTTTCTTT. Its protein product is CASSLGYRYAAFF.